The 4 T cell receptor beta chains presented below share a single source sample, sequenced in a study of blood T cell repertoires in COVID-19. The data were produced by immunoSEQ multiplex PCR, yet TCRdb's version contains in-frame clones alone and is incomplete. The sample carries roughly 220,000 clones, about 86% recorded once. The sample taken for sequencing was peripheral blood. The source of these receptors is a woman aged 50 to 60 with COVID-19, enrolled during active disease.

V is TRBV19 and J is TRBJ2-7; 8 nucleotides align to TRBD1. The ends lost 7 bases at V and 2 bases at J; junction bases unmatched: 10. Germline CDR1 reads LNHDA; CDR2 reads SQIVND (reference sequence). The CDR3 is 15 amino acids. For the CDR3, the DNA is TGTGCCAGTACCCCCGGACAGGGCTCCACCTACGAGCAGTACTTC. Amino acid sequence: CASTPGQGSTYEQYF. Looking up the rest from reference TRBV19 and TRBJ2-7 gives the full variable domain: DGGITQSPKYLFRKEGQNVTLSCEQNLNHDAMYWYRQDPGQGLRLIYYSQIVNDFQKGDIAEGYSVSREKKESFPLTVTSAQKNPTAFYLCASTPGQGSTYEQYFGPGTRLTVT.

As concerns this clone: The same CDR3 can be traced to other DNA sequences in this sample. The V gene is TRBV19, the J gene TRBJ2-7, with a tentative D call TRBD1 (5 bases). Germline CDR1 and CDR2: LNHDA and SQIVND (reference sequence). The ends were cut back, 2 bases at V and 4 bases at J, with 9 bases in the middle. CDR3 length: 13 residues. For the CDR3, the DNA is TGTGCCAGTAGTATACAAGGGGTATACGAGCAGTACTTC. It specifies CASSIQGVYEQYF.

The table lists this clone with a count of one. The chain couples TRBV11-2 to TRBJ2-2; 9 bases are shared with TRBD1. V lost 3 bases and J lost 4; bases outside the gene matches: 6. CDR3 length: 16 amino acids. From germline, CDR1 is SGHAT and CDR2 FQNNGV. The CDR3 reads CASSLKWTGATGELFF. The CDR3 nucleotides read TGTGCCAGCAGCTTGAAATGGACAGGGGCCACCGGGGAGCTGTTTTTT.

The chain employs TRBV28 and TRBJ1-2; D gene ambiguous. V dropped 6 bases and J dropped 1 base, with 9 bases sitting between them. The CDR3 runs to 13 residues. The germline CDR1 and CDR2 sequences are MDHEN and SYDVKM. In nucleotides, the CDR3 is TGTGCCAGCAGGGAACGACTTAACTATGGCTACACCTTC. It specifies CASRERLNYGYTF.